This T cell receptor beta chain was profiled in a study of blood T cell repertoires in COVID-19. Study-wide context: Sample material is recorded as cDNA or gDNA derived from T cells, B-cell-depleted T cells, or PBMCs.

Everyone who took part was roughly 18 to 89 years old, and they came from about two dozen US areas. Cohorts were assigned according to the clinical history that participants reported. Each exposed participant met a COVID-19 case in the 2 weeks preceding study entry. This table comes from immunoSEQ multiplex PCR, and its TCRdb copy is limited to in-frame clones, with some not included. In the table there are fewer than 300,000 clones, about four fifths of which are singletons. The germline V gene encodes CDR1 SGHNT and CDR2 YYREEE (reference sequence). V lost 5 bases, J lost 4 bases, and 7 bases stayed unmatched. The CDR3 extends over 14 amino acids.

The specimen sequenced was PBMCs or T cells enriched from blood (not recorded which). The V and J genes are TRBV5-4 and TRBJ1-2; 8 bases align to TRBD1. This TCR came from a man aged 35 to 55 who had been exposed to COVID-19. The CDR3 sequence: CASSSGQGGYGYTF. CDR3 nucleotide sequence: TGTGCCAGCAGTTCCGGACAGGGTGGCTATGGCTACACCTTC.